Ten or more counts support the clone carrying this T cell receptor beta chain. Unique molecular identifier tags were affixed to discrete cDNA molecules. Each CDR3 protein gets one entry after TCRdb re-called the 5' RACE reads with MiXCR. The sample has roughly 75,000 distinct CDR3 sequences; over 9% are singletons. The sample belongs to a study of early T cells in non-severe SARS-CoV-2 infection. Per the germline V gene, CDR1 is PRHDT and CDR2 is FYEKMQ (reference sequence). V lost 4 bases to trimming and J lost 1 base, with 16 bases between them. This CDR3 comprises 16 residues. The chain joins TRBV13 to TRBJ1-2; D call uncertain. The sample taken for sequencing was whole blood. The source of this sequence is an adult who was a healthcare worker with PCR-confirmed SARS-CoV-2 infection or an uninfected control (not recorded which). CDR3 residues: CASSSPRTISNYGYTF. CDR3 sequence (DNA): TGTGCCAGCAGCTCCCCACGGACGATTAGTAACTATGGCTACACCTTC.